The 9 T cell receptor beta chains given below trace back to one sample, sequenced in a study of T cells after yellow fever vaccination. TCRdb reprocessed the 5' RACE reads with MiXCR, giving one entry per CDR3 protein. The profile shows 500,000 to 650,000 distinct CDR3 sequences, 9% to 15% of them singletons. Material: PBMCs, obtained on the day of the yellow fever booster vaccination. These receptors originate from a man aged 30 to 39 who received the YFV17D yellow fever vaccine.

This clonotype was observed many times. The V and J genes are TRBV7-8 and TRBJ2-3; tentative D call: TRBD2 (6 bases). The CDR3 covers 15 residues. Germline CDR1 reads SGHVS; CDR2 reads FQNEAQ. V was trimmed by 4 bases and J by 2 bases, leaving 13 bases between them. CDR3: CASSYLAVATDTQYF. CDR3 DNA: TGTGCCAGCAGCTATTTAGCGGTCGCCACAGATACGCAGTATTTT. Looking up the rest from reference TRBV7-8 and TRBJ2-3 gives the full variable domain: GAGVSQSPRYKVAKRGQDVALRCDPISGHVSLFWYQQALGQGPEFLTYFQNEAQLDKSGLPSDRFFAERPEGSVSTLKIQRTQQEDSAVYLCASSYLAVATDTQYFGPGTRLTVL.

This clonotype was seen more than once but under ten times. The gene calls are TRBV12-3 or TRBV12-4 and TRBJ1-5; TRBD1 matches 9 bases. CDR3 length: 13 amino acids. Trimming took 6 bases from V and 6 from J; bases not matched to a gene: 3. The CDR3 reads CASRGQGLQPQHF. The CDR3 nucleotides are TGTGCCAGCAGAGGACAGGGGCTTCAGCCCCAGCATTTT.

The J gene is TRBJ1-6, the V gene TRBV12-3 or TRBV12-4; D is unresolved. The CDR3 has 13 amino acids. V lost 3 bases and J lost 4, with 4 bases in between. CDR3 sequence reads: CASSLLYNSPLHF. The CDR3 nucleotides read TGTGCCAGCAGTTTGCTATATAATTCACCCCTCCACTTT.

The sample holds a few counts of this clonotype. J is TRBJ2-7 and V is TRBV4-2; 13 bases are a match to TRBD2. V was pared by 0 bases and J by 5 bases, with 7 bases of the junction left unmatched. The CDR3 loop spans 17 amino acids. Germline assignment: CDR1 LGHNA and CDR2 YNFKEQ. The CDR3 region has the DNA TGTGCCAGCAGCCAAGATTCGCCGGGACTAGCGGGAAACGAGCAGTACTTC. This translates into CASSQDSPGLAGNEQYF.

The sample holds a few counts of this clonotype. The chain couples TRBV9 to TRBJ2-5; possibly TRBD1 or TRBD2 for D (6 bases each). Between the trimmed V and J ends, which lost 3 bases and 5 bases, there was a span of 17 bases. The CDR3 is 15 residues long. From germline, CDR1 is SGDLS and CDR2 YYNGEE. CDR3 DNA sequence: TGTGCCAGCAGCGACGGAGGGACACCCAGGGAGACCCAGTACTTC. This codes for CASSDGGTPRETQYF.

V and J are TRBV29-1 and TRBJ2-3; D might be TRBD2 (5 bases). CDR1 and CDR2 from the germline V gene are SQVTM and ANQGSEA. The CDR3 consists of 13 residues. Trimming pared 1 base from V and 3 bases from J, leaving 8 bases between. Here the CDR3 DNA reads TGCAGCGTTGAAGGCCAGCGGACAGATACGCAGTATTTT. Protein sequence: CSVEGQRTDTQYF.

The chain is built from TRBV27 and TRBJ2-2; D gene unclear. Trimming shortened V by 4 bases and J by 3 bases, and 6 bases separated the two germline ends. The CDR3 has 13 residues. Germline V gene data show CDR1 as MNHEY and CDR2 as SMNVEV (reference sequence). The chain's CDR3 is CASSSIYTGELFF. CDR3 nucleotide sequence: TGTGCCAGCAGTTCCATATACACCGGGGAGCTGTTTTTT.

This chain uses TRBV28 with TRBJ2-1; possibly TRBD1 for D (5 bases). The CDR3 is made up of 13 amino acids. Germline CDR1 reads MDHEN; CDR2 reads SYDVKM. The ends were cut back, 10 bases at V and 9 bases at J, with 19 bases in the middle. The CDR3 loop reads CATTPGRVGEQFF. CDR3 sequence (DNA): TGTGCCACCACCCCCGGCAGGGTAGGTGAGCAGTTCTTC.

This clonotype came up a few times. V is TRBV5-1 and J is TRBJ2-7; 10 bases line up with TRBD1. Germline trimming cut 0 bases from V and 3 bases from J; bases unmatched to any gene: 6. The germline gives CDR1 SGHRS, CDR2 YFSETQ. This CDR3 contains 16 residues. The CDR3 sequence: CASSLAGTGEGYEQYF. Written as DNA, the CDR3 is TGCGCCAGCAGCTTGGCTGGGACAGGGGAGGGCTACGAGCAGTACTTC.